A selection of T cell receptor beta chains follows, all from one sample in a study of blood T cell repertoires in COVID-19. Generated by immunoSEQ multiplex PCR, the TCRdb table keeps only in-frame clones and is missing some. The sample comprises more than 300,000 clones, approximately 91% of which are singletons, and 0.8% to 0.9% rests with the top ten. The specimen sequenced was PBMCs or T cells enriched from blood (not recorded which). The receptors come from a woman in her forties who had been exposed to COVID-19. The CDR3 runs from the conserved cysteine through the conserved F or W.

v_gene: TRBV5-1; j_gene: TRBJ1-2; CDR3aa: CASSLGSGQGRAGYTF
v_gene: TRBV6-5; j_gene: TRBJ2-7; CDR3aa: CASSFTGGWGGNF
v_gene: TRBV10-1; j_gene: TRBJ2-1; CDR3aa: CASSVGLAGGNEQFF
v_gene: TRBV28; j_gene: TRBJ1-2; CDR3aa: CASSSMDRVGYGYTF
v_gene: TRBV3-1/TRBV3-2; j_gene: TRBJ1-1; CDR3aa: CASSHWGQPNTEAFF
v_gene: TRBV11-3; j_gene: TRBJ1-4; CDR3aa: CASSARRGGTATNEKLFF
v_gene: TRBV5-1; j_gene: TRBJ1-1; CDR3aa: CASSLPGTLKGNTEAFF
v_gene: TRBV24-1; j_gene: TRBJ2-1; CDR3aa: CATSDRTGGPIGEQFF
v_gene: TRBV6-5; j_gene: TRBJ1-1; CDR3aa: CASSLTVNTEAFF
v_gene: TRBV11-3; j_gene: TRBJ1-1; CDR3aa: CASREGGSTEAFF
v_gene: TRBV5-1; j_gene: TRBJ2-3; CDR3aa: CASGEQPTDTQYF
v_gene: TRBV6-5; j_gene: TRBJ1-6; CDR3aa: CASRTDSYNSPLHF
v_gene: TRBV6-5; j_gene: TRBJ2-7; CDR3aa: CASKMGGDEQYF
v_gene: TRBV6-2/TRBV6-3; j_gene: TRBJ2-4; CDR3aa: CASSRGLGGYLAKNIQYF
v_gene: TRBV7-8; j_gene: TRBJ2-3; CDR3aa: CASSLAPGGGRGDTQYF
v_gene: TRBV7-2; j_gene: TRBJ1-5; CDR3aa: CASSPGGLGNQPQHF
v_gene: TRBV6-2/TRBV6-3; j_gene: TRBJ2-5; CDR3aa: CASSRGTSGQETQYF
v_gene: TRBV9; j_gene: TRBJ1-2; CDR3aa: CASSGQGSGSSLSGYTF
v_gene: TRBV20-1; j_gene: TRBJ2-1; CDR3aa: CSASEAGVEQFF
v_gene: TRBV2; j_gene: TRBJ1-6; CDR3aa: CASSDGVYNSPLHF
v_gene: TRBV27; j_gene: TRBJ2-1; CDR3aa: CASSFRGGEQFF
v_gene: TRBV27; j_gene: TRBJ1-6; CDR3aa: CASRTGRQTYNSPLHF
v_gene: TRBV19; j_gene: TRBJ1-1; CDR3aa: CASSTKQGSGAFF
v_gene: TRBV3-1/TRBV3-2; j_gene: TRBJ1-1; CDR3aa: CASSQLTDTEAFF